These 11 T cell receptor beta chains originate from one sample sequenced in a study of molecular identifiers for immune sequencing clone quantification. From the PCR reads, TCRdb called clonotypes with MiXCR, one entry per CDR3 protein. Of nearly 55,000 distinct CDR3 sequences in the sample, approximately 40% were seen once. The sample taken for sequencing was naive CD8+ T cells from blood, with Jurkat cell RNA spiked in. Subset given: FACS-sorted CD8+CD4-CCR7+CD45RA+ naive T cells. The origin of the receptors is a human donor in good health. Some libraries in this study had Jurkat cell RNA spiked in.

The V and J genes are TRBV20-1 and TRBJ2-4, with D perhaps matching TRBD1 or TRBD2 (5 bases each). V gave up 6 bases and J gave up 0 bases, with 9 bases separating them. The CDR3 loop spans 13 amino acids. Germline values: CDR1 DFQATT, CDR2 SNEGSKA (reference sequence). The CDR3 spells CSAPGTAKNIQYF. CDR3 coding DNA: TGCAGTGCCCCAGGGACAGCCAAAAACATTCAGTACTTC.

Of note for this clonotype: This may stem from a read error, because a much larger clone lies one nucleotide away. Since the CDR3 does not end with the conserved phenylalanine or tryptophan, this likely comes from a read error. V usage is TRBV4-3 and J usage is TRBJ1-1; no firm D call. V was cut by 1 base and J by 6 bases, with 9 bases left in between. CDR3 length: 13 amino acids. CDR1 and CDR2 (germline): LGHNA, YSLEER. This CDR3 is CASSQGSWAEAFY. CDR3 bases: TGCGCCAGCAGCCAAGGGAGCTGGGCTGAAGCTTTCTAT.

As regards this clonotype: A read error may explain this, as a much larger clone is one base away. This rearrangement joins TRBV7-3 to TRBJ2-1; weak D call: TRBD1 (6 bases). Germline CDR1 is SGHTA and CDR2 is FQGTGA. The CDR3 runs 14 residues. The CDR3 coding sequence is TGTGCCAGCAGCTTAGGGGGCTCCCACAATGCGCAGTTCTTC. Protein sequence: CASSLGGSHNAQFF.

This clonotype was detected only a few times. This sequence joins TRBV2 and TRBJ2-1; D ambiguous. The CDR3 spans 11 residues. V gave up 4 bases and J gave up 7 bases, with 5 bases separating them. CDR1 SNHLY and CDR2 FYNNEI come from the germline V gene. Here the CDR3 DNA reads TGTGCCAGCAGTGTGCTGAATGAGCAGTTCTTC. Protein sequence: CASSVLNEQFF.

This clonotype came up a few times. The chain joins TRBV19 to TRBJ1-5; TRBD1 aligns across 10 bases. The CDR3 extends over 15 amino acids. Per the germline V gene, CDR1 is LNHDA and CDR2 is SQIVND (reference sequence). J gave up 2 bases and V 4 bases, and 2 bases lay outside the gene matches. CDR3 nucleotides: TGTGCCAGTAGTACAGGGACAGGGGGCAATCAGCCCCAGCATTTT. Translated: CASSTGTGGNQPQHF.

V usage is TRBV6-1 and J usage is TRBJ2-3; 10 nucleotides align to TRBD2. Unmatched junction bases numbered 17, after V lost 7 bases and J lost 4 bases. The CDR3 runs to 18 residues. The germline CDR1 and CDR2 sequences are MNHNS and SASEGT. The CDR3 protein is CASKFHSSGSGWADTQYF. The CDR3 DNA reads TGTGCCAGCAAGTTTCACTCTAGCGGGAGTGGATGGGCAGATACGCAGTATTTT.

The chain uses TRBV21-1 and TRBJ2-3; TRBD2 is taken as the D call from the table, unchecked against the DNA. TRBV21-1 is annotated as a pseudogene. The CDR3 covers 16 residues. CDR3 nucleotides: TGTGCCAGCGCTGAGTGGGCTAGCGGGAGGAGGGATACGCAGTATTTT. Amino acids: CASAEWASGRRDTQYF.

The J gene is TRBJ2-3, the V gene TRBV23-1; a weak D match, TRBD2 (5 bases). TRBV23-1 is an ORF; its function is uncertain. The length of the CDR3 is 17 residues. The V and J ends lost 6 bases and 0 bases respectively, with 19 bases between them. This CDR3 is CASRQDGVQRSTDTQYF. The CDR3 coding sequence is TGCGCCAGCAGACAAGATGGTGTCCAGCGGAGCACAGATACGCAGTATTTT.

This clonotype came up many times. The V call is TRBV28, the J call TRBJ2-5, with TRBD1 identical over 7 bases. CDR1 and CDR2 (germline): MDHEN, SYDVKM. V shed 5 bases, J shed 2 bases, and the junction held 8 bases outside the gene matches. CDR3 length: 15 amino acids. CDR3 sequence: CASSTGTENQETQYF. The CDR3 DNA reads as TGTGCCAGCAGTACGGGGACAGAGAATCAAGAGACCCAGTACTTC.

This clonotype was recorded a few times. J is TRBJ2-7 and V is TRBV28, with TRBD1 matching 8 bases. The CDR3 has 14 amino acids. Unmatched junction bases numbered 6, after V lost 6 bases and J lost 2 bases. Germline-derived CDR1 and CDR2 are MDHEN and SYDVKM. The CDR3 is CASSFSGQAYEQYF. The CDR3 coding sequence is TGTGCCAGCAGCTTCTCGGGACAGGCCTACGAGCAGTACTTC.

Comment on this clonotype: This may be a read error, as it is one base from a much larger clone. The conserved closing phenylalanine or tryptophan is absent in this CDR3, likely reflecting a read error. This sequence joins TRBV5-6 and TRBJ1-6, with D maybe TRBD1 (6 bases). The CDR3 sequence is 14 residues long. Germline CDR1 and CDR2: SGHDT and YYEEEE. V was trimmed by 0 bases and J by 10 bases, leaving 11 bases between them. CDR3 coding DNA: TGTGCCAGCAGCTTGGGAACAGGGATCTCACCCCTCCACTAT. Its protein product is CASSLGTGISPLHY.